A single count supports the clone carrying this T cell receptor beta chain. The method was immunoSEQ multiplex PCR; TCRdb's version includes in-frame clones alone and lacks a portion of them. The sample carries tens of thousands of clones, 65% to 90% recorded once. The time point was: recipient sample about 28 days before transplant, after cytoreduction. This CDR3 spans 13 amino acids. Deletions cut 4 bases from V and 1 base from J, with 8 bases between. The germline V gene has CDR1 SGHNT and CDR2 YYREEE (reference sequence). These data are taken from a study of T cell clonotyping in hematopoietic cell transplantation.

The chain recombines TRBV5-4 with TRBJ2-5; no firm D call. This specimen consisted of peripheral blood mononuclear cells, obtained before stem cell transplant. The sequence came from a man in his sixties with biphenotypic leukemia. Some clones in this sample may be carry-over from other donors' samples. CDR3 region: CASSPSPQETQYF. The DNA for the CDR3 is TGTGCCAGCAGCCCTAGTCCCCAAGAGACCCAGTACTTC.